Listed here are 30 T cell receptor beta chains from one sample, sequenced in a study of shared clonotypes between healthy human individuals. Produced via immunoSEQ multiplex PCR; TCRdb's table is partial and in-frame only. The data contain 150,000 to 200,000 clones, over 50% of them singletons. Sequences were obtained from memory CD4+ T cells sorted from blood. Regarding subset: CD45RA-negative fraction. These receptors all come from a man aged 25 to 40 in good health.

This clone was counted at least ten times. The chain uses TRBV5-1 and TRBJ2-1, with 7 bases lining up with TRBD2. The germline CDR1 and CDR2 sequences are SGHRS and YFSETQ. The CDR3 covers 15 residues. The V segment lost 2 bases and the J segment 4 bases; nucleotides outside the gene matches: 6. CDR3: CASSFFSSGYNEQFF. CDR3 bases: TGCGCCAGCAGCTTTTTTTCTAGCGGTTACAATGAGCAGTTCTTC.

This clone was seen more than once but under ten times. DNA for the CDR3: TGTGCCAGCAGCTCATCTCCCTACAATGAGCAGTTCTTC. Translating gives CASSSSPYNEQFF. The rearrangement joins TRBV5-6 to TRBJ2-1; D gene ambiguous. V lost 3 bases and J 2 bases, leaving 6 bases between the germline ends. Germline V gives CDR1 SGHDT, CDR2 YYEEEE. This CDR3 region has 13 residues.

This chain connects TRBV6-6 to TRBJ2-5; 9 nucleotides line up with TRBD2. In germline, CDR1 is MNHNY, CDR2 SVGAGI (reference sequence). CDR3 length: 13 residues. The V gene end was trimmed by 4 bases and the J gene end by 5 bases; junction bases not matched to a gene: 2. The DNA for the CDR3 is TGTGCCAGCAGTTCCACTAGCGGGGAGACCCAGTACTTC. It translates to CASSSTSGETQYF.

This chain joins TRBV27 and TRBJ2-5; D gene uncertain. Deletions cut 3 bases from V and 2 bases from J, with 1 base between. CDR1 and CDR2 from the germline V gene are MNHEY and SMNVEV (reference sequence). CDR3 length: 11 residues. This chain's CDR3 is CASSLQETQYF. CDR3 coding DNA: TGTGCCAGCAGTTTGCAAGAGACCCAGTACTTC.

This chain joins TRBV7-6 and TRBJ2-7; TRBD2 agrees at 12 bases. V lost 2 bases and J lost 5; bases outside the gene matches: 4. CDR3 length: 15 amino acids. Germline assignment: CDR1 SGHVS and CDR2 FNYEAQ. The CDR3 spells CASSLSRTSGNEQYF. The CDR3 nucleotides read TGTGCCAGCAGCTTATCTCGGACTAGCGGGAACGAGCAGTACTTC.

The rearrangement links TRBV11-3 to TRBJ1-5; 8 nucleotides line up with TRBD1. Germline V gene lookup returns CDR1 SGHNT and CDR2 YENEEA. The CDR3 sequence is 17 residues long. V shed 3 bases, J shed 4 bases, and the junction held 11 bases outside the gene matches. CDR3 nucleotide sequence: TGTGCCAGCAGCTTTCAATCACCCGGACAGGGAAATCAGCCCCAGCATTTT. Translated: CASSFQSPGQGNQPQHF. Drawing the rest from reference TRBV11-3 and TRBJ1-5, the complete variable domain is EAGVVQSPRYKIIEKKQPVAFWCNPISGHNTLYWYLQNLGQGPELLIRYENEEAVDDSQLPKDRFSAERLKGVDSTLKIQPAELGDSAVYLCASSFQSPGQGNQPQHFGDGTRLSIL.

This sequence joins TRBV9 and TRBJ2-1; perhaps TRBD2 as D (6 bases). The CDR3 totals 15 residues. Germline V gene sequence: CDR1 SGDLS, CDR2 YYNGEE. The germline V and J ends were trimmed by 3 bases and 7 bases, with 17 bases remaining between them. The CDR3 loop is CASSDPIGGPNEQFF. The CDR3 coding sequence is TGTGCCAGCAGCGACCCGATCGGGGGTCCGAATGAGCAGTTCTTC.

This clone was detected a few times. The V and J genes are TRBV19 and TRBJ1-5; tentatively, D is TRBD1 (5 bases). The CDR3 runs to 16 residues. Germline V lookup: CDR1 LNHDA, CDR2 SQIVND (reference sequence). V was clipped by 7 bases and J by 1 base, with 17 bases between them. For the CDR3, the DNA is TGTGCCAGTATCCCGGGGAGGGGTTCGAGCAATCAGCCCCAGCATTTT. It is translated as CASIPGRGSSNQPQHF.

This clone was counted between two and nine times. The CDR3 coding sequence is TGTGCCAGCAGCGTAAATTGGGGGACTGAAGCTTTCTTT. Residues: CASSVNWGTEAFF. This chain uses TRBV9 with TRBJ1-1, with D possibly being TRBD1 (5 bases). This CDR3 is built from 13 residues. Germline loops: CDR1 SGDLS, CDR2 YYNGEE. Trimming stripped 1 base from V and 5 bases from J, with 9 bases between.

The chain combines TRBV7-6 with TRBJ2-7; 10 nucleotides agree with TRBD1. The CDR3 extends over 14 amino acids. Germline lookup yields CDR1 SGHVS and CDR2 FNYEAQ. Losses at the gene ends were 4 bases for V and 9 bases for J; bases not matched to a gene: 9. CDR3 DNA: TGTGCCAGCAGCTCACCTAGACAGGGGGCCGTGCAGTACTTC. It is translated as CASSSPRQGAVQYF.

The V gene is TRBV5-5, the J gene TRBJ2-1; D unresolved. The germline V gene encodes CDR1 SGHKS and CDR2 YYEKEE (reference sequence). This CDR3 has 13 amino acids. V was cut by 0 bases and J by 7 bases, with 8 bases left in between. As DNA, the CDR3 is TGTGCCAGCAGCTTGGTCTTAGCAAATGAGCAGTTCTTC. Its protein is CASSLVLANEQFF.

The chain combines TRBV30 with TRBJ2-5; D is possibly TRBD1 (6 bases). Trimming took 1 base from V and 6 from J, leaving 12 bases between them. The CDR3 totals 13 residues. The V gene's germline CDR1 is GTSNPN and CDR2 SVGIG (reference sequence). The CDR3 coding sequence is TGTGCCTGGAGTGCGACAGGCGCGAAGACCCAGTACTTC. Its translation is CAWSATGAKTQYF.

This chain joins TRBV15 and TRBJ2-6, with a tentative D call TRBD1 (6 bases). This CDR3 has 19 amino acids. Germline V lookup: CDR1 LNHNV, CDR2 YYDKDF (reference sequence). V lost 0 bases and J lost 0, with 15 bases in between. The CDR3 spells CATSRDPGRGGSGANVLTF. The CDR3 bases are TGTGCCACCAGCAGAGATCCGGGCAGGGGCGGCTCTGGGGCCAACGTCCTGACTTTC.

The chain uses TRBV14 and TRBJ2-7; 8 bases map to TRBD1. The CDR3 consists of 15 residues. CDR1 SGHDN and CDR2 FVKESK come from the germline V gene. With V trimmed by 1 base and J by 5 bases, 7 bases remained unmatched. The CDR3 region has the DNA TGTGCCAGCAGCCAAGCCGGACAGGGAACCCACGAGCAGTACTTC. Translating it yields CASSQAGQGTHEQYF.

The genes are TRBV7-9 and TRBJ2-2; 7 bases are a match to TRBD1. The CDR3 runs to 16 residues. Germline trimming cut 6 bases from V and 0 bases from J; bases unmatched to any gene: 7. Germline CDR1 reads SEHNR; CDR2 reads FQNEAQ (reference sequence). The CDR3 nucleotides read TGTGCCAGCAGACGGGACAGCAATACGAACACCGGGGAGCTGTTTTTT. Amino acids: CASRRDSNTNTGELFF.

The CDR3 spells CATAEVPGGTDEAFF. CDR3 sequence (DNA): TGTGCCACCGCCGAAGTTCCGGGAGGGACAGATGAAGCTTTCTTT. The rearrangement links TRBV11-2 to TRBJ1-1, with 7 bases aligning to TRBD1. The V gene end was trimmed by 10 bases and the J gene end by 7 bases; junction bases not matched to a gene: 18. The CDR3 extends over 15 amino acids. Per the germline V gene, CDR1 is SGHAT and CDR2 is FQNNGV.

This sequence joins TRBV5-1 and TRBJ1-4; tentatively, D is TRBD1 (6 bases). V lost 2 bases and J 6 bases, leaving 14 bases between the germline ends. The germline CDR1 and CDR2 sequences are SGHRS and YFSETQ. The CDR3 consists of 15 residues. CDR3 region: CASSLVGGSHEKLFF. CDR3 nucleotides: TGCGCCAGCAGCTTAGTAGGGGGGAGTCATGAAAAACTGTTTTTT.

The CDR3, as DNA: TGTGCCAGCAGCCCAAAGGTCGGGACGGCTGGCTACACCTTC. It codes for CASSPKVGTAGYTF. This chain joins TRBV7-9 and TRBJ1-2; weak D call: TRBD1 (5 bases). This CDR3 is built from 14 residues. V was shortened by 5 bases and J by 7 bases, with 17 bases between the two germline ends. Per the germline V gene, CDR1 is SEHNR and CDR2 is FQNEAQ (reference sequence). The whole variable domain, remainder taken from reference TRBV7-9 and TRBJ1-2, is DTGVSQNPRHKITKRGQNVTFRCDPISEHNRLYWYRQTLGQGPEFLTYFQNEAQLEKSRLLSDRFSAERPKGSFSTLEIQRTEQGDSAMYLCASSPKVGTAGYTFGSGTRLTVV.

The gene calls are TRBV27 and TRBJ2-3, with 9 nucleotides matching TRBD1. The CDR3 has 15 residues. Germline V CDR1 and CDR2: MNHEY, SMNVEV (reference sequence). After removal of 8 bases from V and 3 bases from J, the junction contained 9 bases not matched to a gene. The CDR3 DNA reads as TGTGCCAGCCTGAAACAGGGGGCGAGTACAGATACGCAGTATTTT. Its protein product is CASLKQGASTDTQYF.

The sample holds a few counts of this clone. CDR3 residues: CASSLGREEVQRNEQFF. The CDR3 DNA reads TGTGCCAGCAGCTTGGGCCGGGAGGAGGTTCAGCGAAATGAGCAGTTCTTC. This sequence joins TRBV5-6 and TRBJ2-1; 7 bases map to TRBD2. The CDR3 length is 17 residues. Germline-derived CDR1 and CDR2 are SGHDT and YYEEEE. The ends lost 0 bases at V and 7 bases at J; junction bases unmatched: 13.

The V and J genes are TRBV7-6 and TRBJ2-2, with 7 positions matching TRBD1. There are 17 residues in the CDR3. V lost 2 bases to trimming and J lost 3 bases; unmatched junction nucleotides: 9. Per the germline V gene, CDR1 is SGHVS and CDR2 is FNYEAQ. The CDR3 protein is CASSLIGQALYTGELFF. The CDR3 DNA reads TGTGCCAGCAGCTTAATCGGACAGGCGCTTTACACCGGGGAGCTGTTTTTT.

The genes are TRBV5-4 and TRBJ2-5; 9 bases map to TRBD1. The ends lost 5 bases at V and 4 bases at J; junction bases unmatched: 6. CDR3 length: 14 amino acids. Germline-derived CDR1 and CDR2 are SGHNT and YYREEE (reference sequence). The CDR3 DNA follows: TGTGCCAGCAGACCGTTGACAGGGGGAGAGACCCAGTACTTC. This encodes CASRPLTGGETQYF.

The V call is TRBV7-8, the J call TRBJ2-5; D call uncertain. The CDR3 spans 12 residues. V was trimmed by 9 bases and J by 6 bases, leaving 14 bases between them. Germline CDR1 is SGHVS and CDR2 is FQNEAQ. CDR3 amino acids: CASTPESQTQYF. CDR3 coding DNA: TGTGCCAGTACCCCGGAGTCCCAGACCCAGTACTTC.

This rearrangement joins TRBV6-6 to TRBJ1-1; D is perhaps TRBD1 (6 bases). This CDR3 has 13 residues. Trimming shortened V by 8 bases and J by 4 bases, and 14 bases separated the two germline ends. Germline assignment: CDR1 MNHNY and CDR2 SVGAGI (reference sequence). As DNA, the CDR3 is TGTGCCAGCCAACAGGGTTTGGGCACTGAAGCTTTCTTT. Protein product: CASQQGLGTEAFF.

Here the CDR3 reads CASSLSAGDTGNQPQHF. The DNA for the CDR3 is TGTGCCAGCAGCTTATCGGCAGGGGATACGGGCAATCAGCCCCAGCATTTT. V is TRBV11-2 and J is TRBJ1-5; D possibly corresponds to TRBD1 (6 bases). Germline CDR1 reads SGHAT; CDR2 reads FQNNGV. V dropped 2 bases and J dropped 2 bases, with 16 bases sitting between them. The CDR3 extends over 17 amino acids.

This clone was seen only a few times. J is TRBJ1-4 and V is TRBV28, with D possibly being TRBD1 (5 bases). Deletions cut 6 bases from V and 4 bases from J, with 12 bases between. CDR1 is MDHEN and CDR2 is SYDVKM in the germline V gene. This CDR3 is 14 amino acids long. Here the CDR3 reads CASSRGPVNEKLFF. DNA of the CDR3: TGTGCCAGCAGCCGGGGACCGGTTAATGAAAAACTGTTTTTT.

The table lists this clone with a few counts. This sequence joins TRBV6-5 and TRBJ2-1, with 8 bases identical to TRBD2. V trimming: 0 bases; J trimming: 12 bases; junction bases outside the gene matches: 10. Germline CDR1 MNHEY, CDR2 SVGAGI. This CDR3 region has 15 residues. CDR3 DNA: TGTGCCAGCAGTTACTCGACTAGTCCCGGGAGGGGGCAGTTCTTC. Its translation is CASSYSTSPGRGQFF.

CDR3 in DNA: TGTGCCAGCAGCTTGCTGGGGACCCAGTTCTTC. Protein: CASSLLGTQFF. The gene calls are TRBV5-6 and TRBJ2-1, with D possibly called TRBD1 or TRBD2 (5 bases each). The ends were cut back, 1 base at V and 13 bases at J, with 9 bases in the middle. The length of the CDR3 is 11 residues. The germline gives CDR1 SGHDT, CDR2 YYEEEE.

The chain employs TRBV4-1 and TRBJ2-3; a possible D gene is TRBD2 (5 bases). Germline V gives CDR1 MGHRA, CDR2 YSYEKL. V dropped 0 bases and J dropped 2 bases, with 12 bases sitting between them. The CDR3 consists of 16 residues. The CDR3 sequence: CASSQELAPLTDTQYF. CDR3 DNA: TGCGCCAGCAGCCAAGAATTAGCGCCTCTCACAGATACGCAGTATTTT.

The genes are TRBV13 and TRBJ2-1, with 7 bases identical to TRBD2. Germline V gives CDR1 PRHDT, CDR2 FYEKMQ (reference sequence). The V segment lost 6 bases and the J segment 4 bases; nucleotides outside the gene matches: 6. The CDR3 has 14 residues. The CDR3: CASRPPGLYNEQFF. CDR3 bases: TGTGCCAGCAGACCCCCGGGACTATACAATGAGCAGTTCTTC. Supplemented by reference TRBV13 and TRBJ2-1, the full variable domain reads AAGVIQSPRHLIKEKRETATLKCYPIPRHDTVYWYQQGPGQDPQFLISFYEKMQSDKGSIPDRFSAQQFSDYHSELNMSSLELGDSALYFCASRPPGLYNEQFFGPGTRLTVL.